This TCR beta chain stems from a study of cytomegalovirus exposure and HLA in healthy donors (TCRdb year 2017). With respect to the entire study: An earlier analysis of around 600 of the donors reported more than 250 Gb of sequence data and 120 million or so unique TCR beta sequences from about 180 million T cells. A separate validation cohort of more than 100 different subjects was used in addition to the approximately 700-subject first cohort. The study combined high-throughput TCR immunosequencing, statistical association of individual TCRs with disease status, and machine learning to predict cytomegalovirus infection status. Several DR-DQ haplotypes were handled as single units for association and clustering because linkage in the cohort was strong. The study was designed to test whether signatures of past pathogen exposure could be identified by cataloging public T cell receptors. Class I and class II HLA loci were covered by the typing at four-digit resolution. In the later analysis, no new phenotypic data were used to find candidate immune exposures; instead, reliance was placed on TCR beta sequences and their occurrence across donors. To study patterns of TCR occurrence, a later analysis re-analyzed previously published TCR beta repertoires from around 700 donors and added high-resolution HLA genotyping. The number of donors typed differed by locus, with roughly 629-640 for A, B, C, DRB1 and DQB1, more than 500 for DQA1, 606 for DPA1, and 472 for DPB1. A later genetic analysis used genome-wide SNP genotypes for about 60% of the roughly 670 donors, treating that subset as a discovery cohort. Donor age, sex, ethnicity and CMV serostatus were collected together with the repertoire data. The T cell repertoires of around 730 subjects were profiled by immunosequencing and related to cytomegalovirus serostatus. An earlier analysis of 587 of the donors used high-throughput TCR beta sequencing to judge whether each TCR beta V gene segment behaved as functional or pseudogenic. The genetic ancestry cluster associated with self-reported Caucasian donors included roughly four fifths of the roughly 400 genotyped donors. Every discovery cohort repertoire had been produced on one sequencing platform. On average, around 240,000 unique TCR beta nucleotide sequences were sequenced per donor among 398 genotyped donors of the cohort, with 15% to 20% of those sequences being non-productive. Around 300 gigabases of sequencing data and tens of millions of unique TCR sequences were included in an early release covering about 600 HLA-typed donors. General conclusions and limits of the study: Sequencing depth was assumed to be roughly uniform across donors in the presence/absence analyses, though that assumption may not hold. The classifier was reported to diagnose cytomegalovirus status with high specificity and sensitivity in both the original cohort and the validation cohort. The only immune exposure information available for the cohort was CMV serostatus. Correlated functional status among segregating V segments might be attributable to linkage disequilibrium, but an unknown experimental factor could not be ruled out. At a false discovery rate of 0.05, a later analysis linked 15,000 to 20,000 TCR beta sequences to specific HLA alleles. Only TCR beta chains were sequenced in this cohort, and the absence of alpha or paired-chain data limited detectable features. In a later analysis, HLA-associated TCR beta chains showed more clonal expansion and lower generation probabilities than non-associated chains that were equally common. When HLA alleles, especially DR and DQ, strongly co-occurred, TCR associations were difficult to assign to individual alleles. Three of the identified cytomegalovirus-associated TCR beta chains were confirmed in vitro to be specific for cytomegalovirus antigens. Because counts were too low, about 18 rarely observed V segments, including chromosome 9 orphons, were excluded from the earlier analysis of fewer than 650 of the donors. Because HLA typing was missing for some donors at each locus, association tests included only the typed subset. Because the 87-base-pair reads could not distinguish some IMGT-functional V segments, including TRBV6-2 and TRBV6-3, those segments were excluded. The authors suggested that the approach could potentially be extended to other disease states and immunological phenotypes. The sequencing pipeline was judged likely to have produced a cluster of highly shared sequence variants as a technical artifact. Broadly in line with IMGT annotations, most TCR beta V segments showed up in productive rearrangements about 87% or about 30% of the time in an earlier analysis of about 500 of the donors. In a later analysis, several top co-occurrence clusters were reported to appear linked to parvovirus B19, influenza, CMV and Epstein-Barr virus. An association between a missense DCLRE1C variant and V-gene and J-gene trimming of TCR beta chains was found in a later genetic analysis and replicated in an independent cohort. In a later analysis, most CMV-associated TCR beta chains were found to appear HLA-restricted, with HLA associations seemingly driven largely by CMV exposure. A later analysis found that TCR association rates varied across HLA loci, with DRB1 alleles showing the most associated TCRs and HLA-C alleles the fewest. A further reported finding was that TCR beta sequences accurately predicted the HLA-A and HLA-B alleles for most subjects in the first cohort. A total of about 180 TCR beta chains were listed by the study as associated with cytomegalovirus. In a later genetic analysis, fewer N-insertions in productive TCRs were reported among donors in an Asian-associated ancestry cluster than the 666-donor mean. Across donors, most TCR sequences were observed very rarely, whereas some public TCRs were present in many individuals.

Library prep was done by the immunoSEQ multiplex PCR assay. A mixture of 60 forward primers for TCR Vbeta segments and 13 reverse primers for TCR Jbeta segments was used in the multiplex PCR. The CDR3 region of rearranged TCR beta genes was amplified from genomic DNA by a multiplex PCR assay. On the Illumina HiSeq System, the amplified TCR beta libraries were sequenced as 87-base-pair reads. The authors' pipeline ran thus. Across the 600 to 700 repertoires, a later analysis counted 80 million or so unique TCR beta chains, some 11 million of which were shared by at least two donors. To remove PCR and sequencing errors, raw reads were error-corrected and collapsed into unique sequences using a nearest-neighbor algorithm that merged closely related sequences. To assign V, D and J gene segments, CDR3 sequences were aligned to IMGT reference sequences. For a sequence to be retained, at least a six-nucleotide match to both a V gene segment and a J gene segment was required. Rearrangements were classified as productive when the CDR3 lacked stop codons and remained in frame with V and J, and all other rearrangements were classified as non-productive. Following IMGT convention, CDR3 was defined as the stretch from the second conserved V-encoded cysteine up to the conserved J-encoded phenylalanine. The earlier analysis of some 580 of the donors excluded any sequence lacking an unambiguous match to a single V gene segment. An earlier analysis of 587 of the donors classified V segments as functional when productive rearrangements were above 56.7% and as segregating when the standard deviation between donors was above 5%. A statistical classification framework was built to diagnose cytomegalovirus status from the catalog of TCR beta chain sequences. In a later analysis, V and J genes were assigned by comparing TCR nucleotide sequences against IMGT/GENE-DB human TR gene sequences. A later analysis assigned CDR3 sequences and most-parsimonious VDJ recombination scenarios with the TCRdist pipeline. A later analysis defined each TCR beta chain by its CDR3 amino acid sequence plus V-gene family, and excluded reads lacking a unique V-gene family. As a way to deal with suspected cross-contamination and a sequencing artifact, a later analysis dropped nearly 600 nucleotide sequences that were highly shared and had low generation probability. A later analysis calculated a clonal expansion index for each public chain from normalized within-repertoire ranks of inferred template counts. Generation probabilities in a later analysis came from a VDJ recombination model fitted to out-of-frame rearrangements, and those results were checked against IGoR. In a later analysis, TCR-TCR, TCR-HLA and TCR-CMV co-occurrence was scored with hypergeometric tests, and a repertoire-size bias correction was applied to TCR pairs. To estimate false discovery rates, a later analysis permuted the HLA or CMV assignments 20 times. In a later analysis, co-occurring TCRs were grouped using DBSCAN, with TCRdist sequence similarity added in when clustering inside HLA-allele-positive subsets. For co-occurrence clustering, repertoires with fewer than 30,000 or more than 120,000 public chains were excluded, along with a handful of repertoires with anomalous nucleotide sharing. Here the immuneACCESS table is served through TCRdb, limited to in-frame sequences with V and J called. Missing clones are a known gap in these copies; in checked studies unresolved V genes cover under half, and the rest lacks a known reason. V and J calls and clone size are those listed in that table; D and trimming were worked out from the DNA. This sample holds tens of thousands of clones; approximately 74% were observed only once. The leading ten clones occupy about a fifth of the sample.

The CDR3 measures 16 amino acids from cysteine to phenylalanine. The only DNA kept is the CDR3, 48 bases in frame from the first base. V trim: 5 bases; J trim: 2 bases; unmatched bases: 9. From a lookup of the germline V gene, CDR1 and CDR2 are MDHEN and SYDVKM. About this clone: The target of this receptor is not known. No base-level quality is on record; no much larger clone is a single base apart.

The cohort was made up of several hundred healthy bone marrow donors. All cohort members were sampled while nominally healthy, although unrecorded immune exposures were likely present. The donor was CMV seropositive and was included in the group of approximately 310 seropositive cohort members. A peripheral blood sample was collected from each donor, and TCR beta sequencing was performed on peripheral blood mononuclear cells. The Qiagen DNeasy Blood Extraction Kit was used to extract genomic DNA from the blood cell samples. This chain is built from TRBV28 and TRBJ1-2; 9 bases in the junction line up with TRBD1. The TCR comes from a woman aged 30 to 39 in good health and CMV-seropositive. Sequences were obtained from PBMCs. In nucleotides, the sequence is TGTGCCAGCAGTCCTTGGGAGGGACAGGGAAACTATGGCTACACCTTC. This gives the protein CASSPWEGQGNYGYTF.